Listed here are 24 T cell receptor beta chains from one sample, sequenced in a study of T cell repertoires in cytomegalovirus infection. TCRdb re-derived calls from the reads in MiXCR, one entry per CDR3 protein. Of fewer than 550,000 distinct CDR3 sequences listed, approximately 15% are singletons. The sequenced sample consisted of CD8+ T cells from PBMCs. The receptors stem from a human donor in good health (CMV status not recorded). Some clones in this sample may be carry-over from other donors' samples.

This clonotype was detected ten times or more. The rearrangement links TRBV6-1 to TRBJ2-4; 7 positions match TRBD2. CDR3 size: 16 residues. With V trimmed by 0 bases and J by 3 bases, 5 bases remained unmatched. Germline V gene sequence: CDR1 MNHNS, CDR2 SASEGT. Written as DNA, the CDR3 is TGTGCCAGCAGTGAAGCGGCGGGAGCAGTCAAAAACATTCAGTACTTC. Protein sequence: CASSEAAGAVKNIQYF.

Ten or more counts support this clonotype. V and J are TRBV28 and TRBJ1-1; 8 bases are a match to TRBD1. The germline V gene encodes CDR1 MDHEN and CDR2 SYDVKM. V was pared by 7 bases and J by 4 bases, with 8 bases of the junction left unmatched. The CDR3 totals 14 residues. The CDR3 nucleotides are TGTGCCAGCAATCCCACAGGGGGGGCCACTGAAGCTTTCTTT. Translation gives CASNPTGGATEAFF.

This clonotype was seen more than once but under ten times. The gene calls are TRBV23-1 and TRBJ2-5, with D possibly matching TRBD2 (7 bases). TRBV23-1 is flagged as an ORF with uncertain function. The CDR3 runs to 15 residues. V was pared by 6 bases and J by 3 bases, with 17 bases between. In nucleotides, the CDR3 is TGCGCCAGCAGGGGGGGGCGGTTCGGCGAAGAGACCCAGTACTTC. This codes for CASRGGRFGEETQYF.

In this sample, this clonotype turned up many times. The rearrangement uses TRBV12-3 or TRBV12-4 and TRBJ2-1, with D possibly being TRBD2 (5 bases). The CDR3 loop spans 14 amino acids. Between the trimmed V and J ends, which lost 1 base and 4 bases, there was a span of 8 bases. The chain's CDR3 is CASSLGGLYNEQFF. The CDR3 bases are TGTGCCAGCAGTTTAGGCGGGTTGTACAATGAGCAGTTCTTC.

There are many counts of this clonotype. CDR3 bases: TGTGCCAGCAGCTTAGCTGAGGGGAACACTGAAGCTTTCTTT. Translated: CASSLAEGNTEAFF. V usage is TRBV7-6 and J usage is TRBJ1-1; no definite D call. Germline V gene sequence: CDR1 SGHVS, CDR2 FNYEAQ. The ends were cut back, 0 bases at V and 1 base at J, with 6 bases in the middle. This CDR3 comprises 14 residues.

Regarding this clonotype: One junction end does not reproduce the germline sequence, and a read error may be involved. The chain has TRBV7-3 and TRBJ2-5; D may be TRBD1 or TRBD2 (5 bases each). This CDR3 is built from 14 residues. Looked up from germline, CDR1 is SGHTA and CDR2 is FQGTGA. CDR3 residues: CASSLTGHGETKYF. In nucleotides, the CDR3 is TGTGCCAGCAGCTTAACAGGACATGGGGAGACCAAGTACTTC.

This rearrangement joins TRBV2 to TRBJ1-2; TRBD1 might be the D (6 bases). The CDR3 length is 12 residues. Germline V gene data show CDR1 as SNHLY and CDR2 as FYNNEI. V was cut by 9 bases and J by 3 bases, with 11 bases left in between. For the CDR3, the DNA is TGTGCCAGGAAGACAGGAGACTATGGCTACACCTTC. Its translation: CARKTGDYGYTF.

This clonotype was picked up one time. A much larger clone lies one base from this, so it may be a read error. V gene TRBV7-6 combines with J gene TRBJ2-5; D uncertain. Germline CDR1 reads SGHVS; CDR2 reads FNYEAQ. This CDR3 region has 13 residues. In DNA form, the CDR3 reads TGTGTCAGCAGCCGGGTGTCAGGAGAGACCCAGTACTTC. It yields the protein CVSSRVSGETQYF.

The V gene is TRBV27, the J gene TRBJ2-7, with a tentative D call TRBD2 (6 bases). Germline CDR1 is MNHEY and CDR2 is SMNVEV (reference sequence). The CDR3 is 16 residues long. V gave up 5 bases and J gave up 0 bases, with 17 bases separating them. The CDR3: CASSPSRGPISYEQYF. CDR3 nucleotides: TGTGCCAGCAGTCCCTCGCGGGGACCTATCTCCTACGAGCAGTACTTC.

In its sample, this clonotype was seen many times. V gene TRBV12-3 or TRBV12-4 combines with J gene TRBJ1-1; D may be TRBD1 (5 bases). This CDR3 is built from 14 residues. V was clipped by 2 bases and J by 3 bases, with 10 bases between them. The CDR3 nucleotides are TGTGCCAGCAGTTTACAGGGATGGGACACTGAAGCTTTCTTT. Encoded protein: CASSLQGWDTEAFF.

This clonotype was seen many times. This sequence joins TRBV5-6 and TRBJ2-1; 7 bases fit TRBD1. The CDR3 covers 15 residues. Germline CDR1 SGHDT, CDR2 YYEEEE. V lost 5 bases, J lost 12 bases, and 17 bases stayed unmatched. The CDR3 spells CASSLLLEGAGGQFF. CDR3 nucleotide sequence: TGTGCCAGCAGTCTCCTTTTAGAGGGGGCAGGGGGGCAGTTCTTC.

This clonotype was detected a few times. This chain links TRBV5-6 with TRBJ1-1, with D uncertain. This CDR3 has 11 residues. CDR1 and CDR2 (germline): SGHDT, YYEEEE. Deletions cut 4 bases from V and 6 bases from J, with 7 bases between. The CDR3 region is CASSTMSEAFF. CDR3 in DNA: TGTGCCAGCAGCACCATGTCTGAAGCTTTCTTT.

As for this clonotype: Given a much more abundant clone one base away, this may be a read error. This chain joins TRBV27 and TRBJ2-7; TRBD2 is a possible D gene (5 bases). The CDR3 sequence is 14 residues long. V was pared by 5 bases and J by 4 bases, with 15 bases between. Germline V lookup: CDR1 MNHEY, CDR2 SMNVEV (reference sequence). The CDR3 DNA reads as TGTGCCAGCAGTCCCCTTGGACTGGTATACGAGCAGTACTTC. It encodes CASSPLGLVYEQYF.

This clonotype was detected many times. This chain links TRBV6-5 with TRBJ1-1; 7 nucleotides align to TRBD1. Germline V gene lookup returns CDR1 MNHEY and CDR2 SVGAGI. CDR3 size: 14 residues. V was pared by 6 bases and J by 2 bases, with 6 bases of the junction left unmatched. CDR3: CASSVDRFNTEAFF. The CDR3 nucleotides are TGTGCCAGCAGCGTGGACAGGTTTAACACTGAAGCTTTCTTT.

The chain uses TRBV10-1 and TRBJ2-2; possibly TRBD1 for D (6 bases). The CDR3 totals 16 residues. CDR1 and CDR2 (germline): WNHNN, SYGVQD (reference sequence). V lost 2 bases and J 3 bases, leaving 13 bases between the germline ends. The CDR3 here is CASSEVPDSYTGELFF. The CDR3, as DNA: TGCGCCAGCAGTGAGGTTCCGGACAGCTACACCGGGGAGCTGTTTTTT.

The CDR3 nucleotides are TGTGCCAGCAGTCGGGGGTGGATCCATGACACTGAAGCTTTCTTT. This sequence encodes CASSRGWIHDTEAFF. This chain uses TRBV2 with TRBJ1-1; TRBD1 is a possible D gene (5 bases). Trimming removed 5 bases at V and 3 bases at J, with 16 bases between. Germline V lookup: CDR1 SNHLY, CDR2 FYNNEI. The CDR3 runs to 15 residues.

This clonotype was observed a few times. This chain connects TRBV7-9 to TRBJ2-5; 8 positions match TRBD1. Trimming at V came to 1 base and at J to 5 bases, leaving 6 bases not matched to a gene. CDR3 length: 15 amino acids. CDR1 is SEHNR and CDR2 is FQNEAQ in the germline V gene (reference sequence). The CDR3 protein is CASSLGVRGRETQYF. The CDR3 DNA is TGTGCCAGCAGCTTAGGCGTCAGGGGGCGGGAGACCCAGTACTTC.

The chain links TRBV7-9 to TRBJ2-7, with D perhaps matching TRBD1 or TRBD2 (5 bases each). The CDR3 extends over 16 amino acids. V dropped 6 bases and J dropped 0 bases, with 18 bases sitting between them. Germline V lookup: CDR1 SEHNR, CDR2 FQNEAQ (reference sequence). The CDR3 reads CASRSTGPLSSYEQYF. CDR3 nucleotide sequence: TGTGCCAGCAGGTCAACGGGACCCTTAAGCTCCTACGAGCAGTACTTC.

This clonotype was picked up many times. CDR3 DNA sequence: TGTGCCAGCAGCTTAGCGGGGAGGAAAACCGGGGAGCTGTTTTTT. It is translated as CASSLAGRKTGELFF. The rearrangement uses TRBV7-9 and TRBJ2-2, with a possible D match to TRBD2 (6 bases). CDR3 length: 15 amino acids. Per the germline V gene, CDR1 is SEHNR and CDR2 is FQNEAQ (reference sequence). The V gene lost 0 bases and the J gene lost 5 bases, with 10 bases spanning the gap.

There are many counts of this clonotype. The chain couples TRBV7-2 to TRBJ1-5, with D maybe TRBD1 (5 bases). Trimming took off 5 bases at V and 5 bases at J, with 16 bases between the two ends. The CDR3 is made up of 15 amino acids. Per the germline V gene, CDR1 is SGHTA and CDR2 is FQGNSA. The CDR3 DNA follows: TGTGCCAGCAGCCGGGGACTCCGGAGGGATCAGCCCCAGCATTTT. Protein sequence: CASSRGLRRDQPQHF.

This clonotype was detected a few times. CDR3 DNA sequence: TGTGCTTTCCCCGGGGAGGAAGGGGAGCTGTTTTTT. Amino acid sequence: CAFPGEEGELFF. This rearrangement joins TRBV12-3 or TRBV12-4 to TRBJ2-2; TRBD2 might be the D (6 bases). The CDR3 has 12 residues.

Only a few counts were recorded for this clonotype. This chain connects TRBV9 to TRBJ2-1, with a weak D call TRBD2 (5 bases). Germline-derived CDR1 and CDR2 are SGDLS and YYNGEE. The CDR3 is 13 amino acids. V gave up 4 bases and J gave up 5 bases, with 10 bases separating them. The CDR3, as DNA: TGTGCCAGCAGCACCGCCGGGAACAATGAGCAGTTCTTC. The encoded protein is CASSTAGNNEQFF.

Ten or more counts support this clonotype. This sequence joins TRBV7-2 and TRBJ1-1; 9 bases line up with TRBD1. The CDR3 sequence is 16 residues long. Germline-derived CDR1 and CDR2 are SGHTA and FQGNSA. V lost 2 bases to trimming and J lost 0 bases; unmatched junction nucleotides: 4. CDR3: CASSLLTGGLNTEAFF. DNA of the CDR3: TGTGCCAGCAGCTTATTGACAGGGGGTTTGAACACTGAAGCTTTCTTT.

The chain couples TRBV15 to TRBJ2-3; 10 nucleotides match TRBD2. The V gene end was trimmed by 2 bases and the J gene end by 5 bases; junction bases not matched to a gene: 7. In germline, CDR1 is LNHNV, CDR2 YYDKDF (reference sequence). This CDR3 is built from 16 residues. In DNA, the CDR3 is TGTGCCACCAGCAGAACTCTAGCGGGAGTGGGAGATACGCAGTATTTT. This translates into CATSRTLAGVGDTQYF.